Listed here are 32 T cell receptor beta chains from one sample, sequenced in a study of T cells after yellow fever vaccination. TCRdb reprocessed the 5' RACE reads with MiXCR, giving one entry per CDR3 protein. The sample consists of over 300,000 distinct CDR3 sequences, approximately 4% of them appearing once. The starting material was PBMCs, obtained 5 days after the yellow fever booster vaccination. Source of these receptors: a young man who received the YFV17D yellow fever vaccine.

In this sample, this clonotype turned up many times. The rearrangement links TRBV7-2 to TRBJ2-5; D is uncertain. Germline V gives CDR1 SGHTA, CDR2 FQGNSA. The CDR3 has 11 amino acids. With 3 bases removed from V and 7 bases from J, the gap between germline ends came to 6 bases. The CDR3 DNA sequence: TGTGCCAGCAGCTTCTGGGGGACCCAGTACTTC. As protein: CASSFWGTQYF.

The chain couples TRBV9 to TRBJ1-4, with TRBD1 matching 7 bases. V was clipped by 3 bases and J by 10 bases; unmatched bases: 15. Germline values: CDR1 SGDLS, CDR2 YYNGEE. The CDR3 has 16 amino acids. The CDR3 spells CASSGQQGQFSGKLFF. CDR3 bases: TGTGCCAGCAGCGGCCAACAGGGGCAGTTTTCCGGAAAACTGTTTTTT.

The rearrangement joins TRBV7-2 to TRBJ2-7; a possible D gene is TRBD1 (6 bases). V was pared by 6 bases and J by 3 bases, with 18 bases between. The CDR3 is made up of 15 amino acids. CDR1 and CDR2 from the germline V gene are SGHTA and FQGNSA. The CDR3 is CASSSSGGGFYEQYF. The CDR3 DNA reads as TGTGCCAGCAGTTCCTCCGGTGGGGGCTTCTACGAGCAGTACTTC.

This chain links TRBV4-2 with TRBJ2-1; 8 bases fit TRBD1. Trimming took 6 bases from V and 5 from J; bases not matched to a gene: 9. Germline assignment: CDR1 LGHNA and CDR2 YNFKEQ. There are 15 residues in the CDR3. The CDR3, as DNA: TGTGCCAGCAGACCAGACAGGGGATTGGACAATGAGCAGTTCTTC. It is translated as CASRPDRGLDNEQFF.

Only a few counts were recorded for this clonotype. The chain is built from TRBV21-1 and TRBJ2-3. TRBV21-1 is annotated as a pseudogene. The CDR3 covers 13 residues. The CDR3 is CASVGISTDTQYF. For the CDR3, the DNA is TGTGCCAGCGTGGGGATTTCCACAGATACGCAGTATTTT.

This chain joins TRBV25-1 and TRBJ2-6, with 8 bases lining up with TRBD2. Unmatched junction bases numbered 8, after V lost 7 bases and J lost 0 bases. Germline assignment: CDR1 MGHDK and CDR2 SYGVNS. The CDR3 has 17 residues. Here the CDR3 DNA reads TGTGCCAGCAAAAGGCTAGCGGGTAACTCTGGGGCCAACGTCCTGACTTTC. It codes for CASKRLAGNSGANVLTF. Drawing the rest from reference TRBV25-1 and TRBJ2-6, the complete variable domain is EADIYQTPRYLVIGTGKKITLECSQTMGHDKMYWYQQDPGMELHLIHYSYGVNSTEKGDLSSESTVSRIRTEHFPLTLESARPSHTSQYLCASKRLAGNSGANVLTFGAGSRLTVL.

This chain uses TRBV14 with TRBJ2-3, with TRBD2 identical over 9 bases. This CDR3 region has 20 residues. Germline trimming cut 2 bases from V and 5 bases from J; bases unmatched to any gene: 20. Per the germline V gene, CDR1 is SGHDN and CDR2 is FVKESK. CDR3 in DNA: TGTGCCAGCAGCCAATTTGTCCCGGCGGGGGGGCCGTACTTTCGAGATACGCAGTATTTT. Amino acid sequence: CASSQFVPAGGPYFRDTQYF. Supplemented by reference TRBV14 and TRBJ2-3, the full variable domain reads EAGVTQFPSHSVIEKGQTVTLRCDPISGHDNLYWYRRVMGKEIKFLLHFVKESKQDESGMPNNRFLAERTGGTYSTLKVQPAELEDSGVYFCASSQFVPAGGPYFRDTQYFGPGTRLTVL.

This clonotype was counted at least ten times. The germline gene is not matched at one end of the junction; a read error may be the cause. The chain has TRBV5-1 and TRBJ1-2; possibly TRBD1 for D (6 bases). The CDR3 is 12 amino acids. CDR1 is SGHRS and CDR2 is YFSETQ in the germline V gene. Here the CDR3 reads CASSLAGQGYTF. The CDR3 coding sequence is TGTGCCAGCAGCTTAGCCGGACAGGGCTACACCTTC.

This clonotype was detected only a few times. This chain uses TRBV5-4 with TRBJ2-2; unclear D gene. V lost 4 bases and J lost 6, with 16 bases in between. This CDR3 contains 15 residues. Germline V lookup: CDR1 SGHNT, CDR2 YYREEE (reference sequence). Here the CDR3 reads CASSEFRTGAGELFF. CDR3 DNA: TGTGCCAGCAGCGAGTTCAGGACGGGTGCCGGGGAGCTGTTTTTT.

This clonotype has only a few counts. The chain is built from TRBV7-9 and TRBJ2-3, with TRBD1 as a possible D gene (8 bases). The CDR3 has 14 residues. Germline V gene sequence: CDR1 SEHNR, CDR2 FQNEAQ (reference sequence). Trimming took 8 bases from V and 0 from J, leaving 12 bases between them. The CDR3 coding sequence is TGTGCCAGCGGGGGGGACAGGAGCACAGATACGCAGTATTTT. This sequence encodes CASGGDRSTDTQYF.

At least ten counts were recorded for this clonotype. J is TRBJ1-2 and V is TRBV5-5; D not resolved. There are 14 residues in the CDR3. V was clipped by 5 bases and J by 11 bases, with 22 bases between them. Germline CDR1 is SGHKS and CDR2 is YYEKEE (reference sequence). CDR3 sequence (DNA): TGTGCCAGCAGGCCCAACAACGGGGTCCCGGGATACACCTTC. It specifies CASRPNNGVPGYTF.

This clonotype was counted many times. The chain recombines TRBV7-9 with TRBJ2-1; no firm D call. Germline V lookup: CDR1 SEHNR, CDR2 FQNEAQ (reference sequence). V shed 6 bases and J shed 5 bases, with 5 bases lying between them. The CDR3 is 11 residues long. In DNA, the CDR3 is TGTGCCAGCAGACCAGACAATGAGCAGTTCTTC. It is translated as CASRPDNEQFF.

The CDR3 here is CSARVGFNQPQHF. The CDR3 DNA reads as TGCAGTGCTAGGGTGGGCTTCAATCAGCCCCAGCATTTT. This chain links TRBV20-1 with TRBJ1-5; D gene uncertain. CDR1 DFQATT and CDR2 SNEGSKA come from the germline V gene (reference sequence). V gave up 3 bases and J gave up 3 bases, with 9 bases separating them. There are 13 residues in the CDR3.

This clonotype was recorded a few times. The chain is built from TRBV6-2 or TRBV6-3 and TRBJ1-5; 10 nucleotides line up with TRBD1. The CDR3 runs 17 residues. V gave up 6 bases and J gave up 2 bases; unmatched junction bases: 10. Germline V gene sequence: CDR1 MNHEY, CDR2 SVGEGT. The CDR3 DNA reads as TGTGCCAGCAGGGGGACAGGGGTTCGGAATGGCAATCAGCCCCAGCATTTT. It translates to CASRGTGVRNGNQPQHF.

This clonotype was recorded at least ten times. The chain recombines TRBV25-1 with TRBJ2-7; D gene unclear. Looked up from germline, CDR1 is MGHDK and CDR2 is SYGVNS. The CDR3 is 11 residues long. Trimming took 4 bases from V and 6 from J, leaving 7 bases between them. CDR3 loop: CASSVALEQYF. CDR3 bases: TGTGCCAGCAGTGTTGCCCTCGAGCAGTACTTC.

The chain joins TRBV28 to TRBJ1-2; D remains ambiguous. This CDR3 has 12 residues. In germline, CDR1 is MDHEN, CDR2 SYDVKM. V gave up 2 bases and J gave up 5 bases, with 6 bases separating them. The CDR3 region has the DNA TGTGCCAGCAGTTTACCCCCGTATGGCTACACCTTC. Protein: CASSLPPYGYTF.

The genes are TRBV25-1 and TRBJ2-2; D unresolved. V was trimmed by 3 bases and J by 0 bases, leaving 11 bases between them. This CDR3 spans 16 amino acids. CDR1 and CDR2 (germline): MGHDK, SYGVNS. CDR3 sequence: CASSEFLATNTGELFF. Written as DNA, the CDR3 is TGTGCCAGCAGTGAGTTTCTGGCAACGAACACCGGGGAGCTGTTTTTT.

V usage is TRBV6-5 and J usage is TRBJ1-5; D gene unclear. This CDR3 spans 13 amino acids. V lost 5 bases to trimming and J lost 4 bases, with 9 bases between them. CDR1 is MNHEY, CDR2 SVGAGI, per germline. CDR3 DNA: TGTGCCAGCAGTCCCCCGGGGAATCAGCCCCAGCATTTT. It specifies CASSPPGNQPQHF.

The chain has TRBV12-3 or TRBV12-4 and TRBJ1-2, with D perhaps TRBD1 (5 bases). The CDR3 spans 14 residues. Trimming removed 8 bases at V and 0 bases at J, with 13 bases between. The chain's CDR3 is CASWLGGANYGYTF. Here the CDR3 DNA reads TGTGCCAGCTGGCTCGGGGGAGCTAACTATGGCTACACCTTC.

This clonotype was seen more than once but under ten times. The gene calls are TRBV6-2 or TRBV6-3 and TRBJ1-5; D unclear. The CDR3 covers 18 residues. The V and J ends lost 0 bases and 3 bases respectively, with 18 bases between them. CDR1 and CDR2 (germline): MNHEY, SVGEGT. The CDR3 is CASSYSAKARIFNQPQHF. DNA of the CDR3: TGTGCCAGCAGTTACTCGGCCAAGGCACGAATTTTCAATCAGCCCCAGCATTTT.

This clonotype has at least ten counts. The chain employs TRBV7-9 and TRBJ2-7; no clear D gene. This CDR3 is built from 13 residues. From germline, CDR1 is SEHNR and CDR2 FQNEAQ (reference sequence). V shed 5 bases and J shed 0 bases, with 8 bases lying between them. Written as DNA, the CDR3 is TGTGCCAGCAGCCCCGACATCTCCTACGAGCAGTACTTC. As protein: CASSPDISYEQYF.

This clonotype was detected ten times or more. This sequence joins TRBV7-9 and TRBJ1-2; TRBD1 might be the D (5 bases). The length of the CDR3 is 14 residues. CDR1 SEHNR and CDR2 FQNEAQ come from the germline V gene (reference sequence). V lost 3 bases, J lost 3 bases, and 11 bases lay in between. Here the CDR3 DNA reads TGTGCCAGCAGCTTGGGCAGGGAGGACTATGGCTACACCTTC. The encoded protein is CASSLGREDYGYTF.

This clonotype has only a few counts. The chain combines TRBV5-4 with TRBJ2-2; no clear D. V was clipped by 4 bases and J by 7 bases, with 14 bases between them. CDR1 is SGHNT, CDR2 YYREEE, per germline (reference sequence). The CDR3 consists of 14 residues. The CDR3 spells CASSTRPMDGELFF. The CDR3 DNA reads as TGTGCCAGCAGCACCCGCCCGATGGACGGGGAGCTGTTTTTT.

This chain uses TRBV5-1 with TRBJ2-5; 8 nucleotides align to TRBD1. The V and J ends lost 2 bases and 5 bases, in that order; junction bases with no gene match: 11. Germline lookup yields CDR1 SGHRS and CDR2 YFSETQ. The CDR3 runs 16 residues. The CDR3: CASSFSTDRGGETQYF. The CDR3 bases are TGCGCCAGCAGCTTTTCCACCGACAGGGGCGGTGAGACCCAGTACTTC.

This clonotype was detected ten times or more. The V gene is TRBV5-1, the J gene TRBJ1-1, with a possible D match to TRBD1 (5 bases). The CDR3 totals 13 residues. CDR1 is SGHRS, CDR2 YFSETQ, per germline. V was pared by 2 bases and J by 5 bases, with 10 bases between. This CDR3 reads CASSFGGQTEAFF. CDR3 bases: TGCGCCAGCAGCTTTGGGGGTCAGACTGAAGCTTTCTTT.

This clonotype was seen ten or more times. The CDR3 nucleotides are TGCGCCAGCAGCTTGGCCGGGGGGCCCGAAGATACGCAGTATTTT. Its translation: CASSLAGGPEDTQYF. This chain connects TRBV5-1 to TRBJ2-3; tentatively, D is TRBD2 (7 bases). The germline V gene has CDR1 SGHRS and CDR2 YFSETQ. CDR3 length equals 15 residues. The V end lost 0 bases, the J end lost 5 bases, and 13 bases lay between the germline ends.

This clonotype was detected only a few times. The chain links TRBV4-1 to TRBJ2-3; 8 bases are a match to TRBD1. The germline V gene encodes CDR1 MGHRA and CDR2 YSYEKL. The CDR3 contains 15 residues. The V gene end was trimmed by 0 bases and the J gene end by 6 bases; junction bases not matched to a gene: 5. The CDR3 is CASSQDSDRGDTQYF. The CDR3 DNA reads TGCGCCAGCAGCCAAGATAGTGACAGGGGCGATACGCAGTATTTT.

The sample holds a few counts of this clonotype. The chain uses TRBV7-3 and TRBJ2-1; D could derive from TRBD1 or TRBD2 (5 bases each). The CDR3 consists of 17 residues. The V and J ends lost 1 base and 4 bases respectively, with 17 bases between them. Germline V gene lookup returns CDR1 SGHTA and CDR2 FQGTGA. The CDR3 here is CASSLNVGEMVYNEQFF. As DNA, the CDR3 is TGTGCCAGCAGCTTAAATGTGGGGGAGATGGTATACAATGAGCAGTTCTTC.

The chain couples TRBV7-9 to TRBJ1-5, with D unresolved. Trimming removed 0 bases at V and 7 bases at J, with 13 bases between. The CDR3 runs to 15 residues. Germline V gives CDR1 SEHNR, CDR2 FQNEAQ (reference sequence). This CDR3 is CASSLAQSGLQPQHF. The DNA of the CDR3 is TGTGCCAGCAGCTTAGCGCAATCTGGTCTCCAGCCCCAGCATTTT.

CDR3 DNA sequence: TGTGCCAGTAGTATTAACAGGGATGAAAAACTGTTTTTT. Translation gives CASSINRDEKLFF. The rearrangement links TRBV19 to TRBJ1-4, with D perhaps TRBD1 (6 bases). There are 13 residues in the CDR3. V was shortened by 3 bases and J by 6 bases, with 8 bases between the two germline ends. Germline V gene lookup returns CDR1 LNHDA and CDR2 SQIVND (reference sequence).

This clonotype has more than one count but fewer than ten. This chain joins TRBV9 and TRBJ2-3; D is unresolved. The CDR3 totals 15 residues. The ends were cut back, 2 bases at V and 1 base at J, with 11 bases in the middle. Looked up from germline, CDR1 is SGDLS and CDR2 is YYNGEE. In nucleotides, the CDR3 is TGTGCCAGCAGCGTGCTGGTTGAGGGCACAGATACGCAGTATTTT. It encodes CASSVLVEGTDTQYF.

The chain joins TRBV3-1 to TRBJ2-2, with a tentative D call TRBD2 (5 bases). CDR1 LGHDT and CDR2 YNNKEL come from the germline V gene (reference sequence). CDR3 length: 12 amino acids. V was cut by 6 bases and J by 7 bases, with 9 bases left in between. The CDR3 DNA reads TGTGCCAGCAGAGGAGAGGGCGGGGAGCTGTTTTTT. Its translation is CASRGEGGELFF.